The source of this TCR beta chain is a study of shared clonotypes between healthy human individuals. The V gene lost 4 bases and the J gene lost 3 bases, with 13 bases spanning the gap. The CDR3 is 15 amino acids. The V gene's germline CDR1 is SGHDN and CDR2 FVKESK. As originally analysed: There were no quality scores in the junction-only immunoSEQ sequences, so filtering differed. The method was immunoSEQ multiplex PCR; TCRdb's version includes in-frame clones alone and lacks a portion of them. The DNA gave D and trimming, while V, J and clone size come from that table. This table has 300,000 to 400,000 clones, around 70% appearing once.

The chain employs TRBV14 and TRBJ2-1; the D call may be TRBD1 or TRBD2 (5 bases each). The sample was memory CD4+ T cells sorted from blood. Subset noted: CD45RA-negative fraction. The origin of this receptor is a young man in good health. CDR3 nucleotides: TGTGCCAGCAGCCCCCGGGGCGGGCTCTACAATGAGCAGTTCTTC. Amino acid sequence: CASSPRGGLYNEQFF. The variable domain in full, with the rest retrieved from reference TRBV14 and TRBJ2-1, is EAGVTQFPSHSVIEKGQTVTLRCDPISGHDNLYWYRRVMGKEIKFLLHFVKESKQDESGMPNNRFLAERTGGTYSTLKVQPAELEDSGVYFCASSPRGGLYNEQFFGPGTRLTVL.